The sample holds one count of the clone carrying this T cell receptor beta chain. Its antigen remains unidentified. Data came from immunoSEQ multiplex PCR; TCRdb stores just in-frame clones and leaves some out. Among around 150,000 clones, around 88% were seen once, and the ten largest hold roughly 2.1%. CDR3 size: 17 residues. Per germline, CDR1 MNHNY and CDR2 SVGAGI (reference sequence). Trimming removed 5 bases from V and 4 bases from J; junction bases left unmatched: 11. These data originate in a study of T cell responses to AZD1222 COVID-19 vaccine. Study-wide results and caveats: A rise in Spike-specific TCR breadth and depth followed two AZD1222 doses.

J is TRBJ2-5 and V is TRBV6-6; 12 bases map to TRBD2. The clonotype originates from an adult in good health. This specimen was peripheral blood, taken on day 0 of AZD1222 vaccination. Written as DNA, the CDR3 is TGTGCCAGCAGTCAGTCTAGGACTAGCGGGATTTCAGAGACCCAGTACTTC. Its protein product is CASSQSRTSGISETQYF.